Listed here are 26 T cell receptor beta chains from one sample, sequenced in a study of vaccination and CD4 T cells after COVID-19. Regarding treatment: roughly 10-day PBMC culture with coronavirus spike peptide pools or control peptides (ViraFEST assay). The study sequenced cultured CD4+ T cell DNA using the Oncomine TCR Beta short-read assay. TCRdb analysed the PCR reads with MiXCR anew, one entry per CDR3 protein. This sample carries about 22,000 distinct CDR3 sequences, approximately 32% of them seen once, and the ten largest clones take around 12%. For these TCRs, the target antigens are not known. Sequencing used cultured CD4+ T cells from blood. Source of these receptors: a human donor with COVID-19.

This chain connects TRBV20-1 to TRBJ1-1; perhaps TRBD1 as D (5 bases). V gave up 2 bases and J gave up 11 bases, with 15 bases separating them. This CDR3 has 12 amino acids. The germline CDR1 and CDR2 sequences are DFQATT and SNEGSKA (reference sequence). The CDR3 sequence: CSARSPGTWAFF. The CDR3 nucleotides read TGCAGTGCTAGATCCCCTGGGACGTGGGCTTTCTTT.

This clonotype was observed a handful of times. The CDR3 coding sequence is TGTGCCAGCAGCTCTACAGGGGTGGGCACCGGGGAGCTGTTTTTT. Its translation is CASSSTGVGTGELFF. The chain links TRBV7-8 to TRBJ2-2; 7 nucleotides line up with TRBD1. V dropped 4 bases and J dropped 4; count of bases not matched to a gene: 6. This CDR3 spans 15 amino acids. CDR1 SGHVS and CDR2 FQNEAQ come from the germline V gene.

The CDR3 loop reads CASSYSSGLGETQYF. The CDR3 nucleotides read TGTGCCAGCAGTTACTCGAGCGGGCTTGGAGAGACCCAGTACTTC. The V gene is TRBV6-5, the J gene TRBJ2-5; a possible D gene is TRBD2 (6 bases). Germline CDR1 is MNHEY and CDR2 is SVGAGI. This CDR3 spans 15 amino acids. V dropped 0 bases and J dropped 4 bases, with 12 bases sitting between them.

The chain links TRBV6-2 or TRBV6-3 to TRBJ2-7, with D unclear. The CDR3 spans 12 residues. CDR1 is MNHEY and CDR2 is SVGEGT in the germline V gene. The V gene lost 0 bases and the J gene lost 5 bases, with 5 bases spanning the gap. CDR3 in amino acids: CASSYSLHEQYF. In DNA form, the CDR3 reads TGTGCCAGCAGTTACTCTTTGCACGAGCAGTACTTC.

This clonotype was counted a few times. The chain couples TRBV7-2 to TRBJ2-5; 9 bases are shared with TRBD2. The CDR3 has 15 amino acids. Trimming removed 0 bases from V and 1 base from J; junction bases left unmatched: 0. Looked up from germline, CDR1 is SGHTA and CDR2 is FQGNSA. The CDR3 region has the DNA TGTGCCAGCAGCTTAGCTAGCGGGGGCCAAGAGACCCAGTACTTC. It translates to CASSLASGGQETQYF.

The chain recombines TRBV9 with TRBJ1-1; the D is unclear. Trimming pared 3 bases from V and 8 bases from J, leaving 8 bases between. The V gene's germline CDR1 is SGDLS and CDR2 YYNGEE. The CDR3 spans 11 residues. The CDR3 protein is CASSAEGEAFF. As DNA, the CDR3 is TGTGCCAGCAGCGCTGAGGGCGAAGCTTTCTTT. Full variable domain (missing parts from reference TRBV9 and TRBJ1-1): DSGVTQTPKHLITATGQRVTLRCSPRSGDLSVYWYQQSLDQGLQFLIQYYNGEERAKGNILERFSAQQFPDLHSELNLSSLELGDSALYFCASSAEGEAFFGQGTRLTVV.

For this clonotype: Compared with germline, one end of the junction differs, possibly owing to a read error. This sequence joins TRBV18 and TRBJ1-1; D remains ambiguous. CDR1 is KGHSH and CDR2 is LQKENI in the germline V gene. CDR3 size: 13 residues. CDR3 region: CASSPDRNSEAFF. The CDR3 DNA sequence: TGTGCCAGCTCACCAGATCGGAACAGTGAAGCTTTCTTT.

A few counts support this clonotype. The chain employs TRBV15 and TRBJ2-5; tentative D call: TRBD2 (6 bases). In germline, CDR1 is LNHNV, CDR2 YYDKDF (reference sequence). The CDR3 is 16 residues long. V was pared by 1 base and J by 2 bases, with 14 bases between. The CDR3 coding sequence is TGTGCCACCAGCAGAGCCGGGACTGGATTACAAGAGACCCAGTACTTC. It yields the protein CATSRAGTGLQETQYF.

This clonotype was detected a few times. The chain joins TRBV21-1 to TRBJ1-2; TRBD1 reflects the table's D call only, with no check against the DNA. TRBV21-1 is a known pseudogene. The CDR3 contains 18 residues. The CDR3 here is CASTGTGVSLWPNYGYTF. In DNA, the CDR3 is TGTGCCAGCACCGGGACAGGGGTTTCCCTTTGGCCTAACTATGGCTACACCTTC.

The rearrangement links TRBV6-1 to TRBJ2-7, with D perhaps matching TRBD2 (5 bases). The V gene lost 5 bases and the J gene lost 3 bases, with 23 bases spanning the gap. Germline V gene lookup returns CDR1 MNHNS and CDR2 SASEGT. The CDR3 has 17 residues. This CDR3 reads CASSTRPGGTTNYEQYF. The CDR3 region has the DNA TGTGCCAGCAGTACCCGACCAGGAGGAACGACCAACTACGAGCAGTACTTC.

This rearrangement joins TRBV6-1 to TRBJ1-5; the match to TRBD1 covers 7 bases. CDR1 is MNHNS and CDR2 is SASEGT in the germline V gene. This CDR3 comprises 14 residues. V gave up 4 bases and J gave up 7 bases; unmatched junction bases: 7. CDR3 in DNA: TGTGCCAGCAGTGGGACGTACAGGGGACAGCCCCAGCATTTT. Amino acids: CASSGTYRGQPQHF.

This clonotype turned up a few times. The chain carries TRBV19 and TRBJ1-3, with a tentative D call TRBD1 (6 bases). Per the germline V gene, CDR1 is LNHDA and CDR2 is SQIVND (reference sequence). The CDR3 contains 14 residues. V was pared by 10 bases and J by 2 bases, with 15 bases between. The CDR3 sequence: CATRRGGPGNTIYF. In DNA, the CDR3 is TGTGCCACCAGGAGGGGGGGGCCTGGAAACACCATATATTTT.

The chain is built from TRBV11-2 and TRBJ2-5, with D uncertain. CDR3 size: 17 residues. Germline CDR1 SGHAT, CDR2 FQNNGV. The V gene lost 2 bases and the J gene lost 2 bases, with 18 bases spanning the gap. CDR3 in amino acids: CASSLPVVPSRQETQYF. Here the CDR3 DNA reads TGTGCCAGCAGCTTACCTGTTGTCCCATCGAGGCAAGAGACCCAGTACTTC.

The CDR3 region has the DNA TGCGCCAGCAGCTTGGAAGGGACAGGTGATGAAAAACTGTTTTTT. Residues: CASSLEGTGDEKLFF. V is TRBV5-1 and J is TRBJ1-4; 8 bases map to TRBD1. The germline gives CDR1 SGHRS, CDR2 YFSETQ. Unmatched junction bases numbered 4, after V lost 0 bases and J lost 6 bases. The CDR3 is 15 amino acids.

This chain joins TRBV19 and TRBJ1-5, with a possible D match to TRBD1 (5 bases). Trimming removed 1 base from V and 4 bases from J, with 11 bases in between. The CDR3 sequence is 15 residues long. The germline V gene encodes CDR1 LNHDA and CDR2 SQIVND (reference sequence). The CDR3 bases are TGTGCCAGTAGTATAGCGGCAGGGAGTAATCAGCCCCAGCATTTT. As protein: CASSIAAGSNQPQHF.

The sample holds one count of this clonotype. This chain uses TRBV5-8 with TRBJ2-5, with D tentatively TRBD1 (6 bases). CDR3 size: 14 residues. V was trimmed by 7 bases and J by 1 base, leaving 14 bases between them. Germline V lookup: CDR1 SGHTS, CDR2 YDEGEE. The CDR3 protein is CASANRATQETQYF. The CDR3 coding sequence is TGTGCCAGCGCAAACAGGGCCACCCAAGAGACCCAGTACTTC.

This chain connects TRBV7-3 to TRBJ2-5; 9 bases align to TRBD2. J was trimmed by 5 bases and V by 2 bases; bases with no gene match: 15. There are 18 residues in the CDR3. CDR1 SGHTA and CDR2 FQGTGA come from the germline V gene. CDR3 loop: CASSLYGRAGGQKETQYF. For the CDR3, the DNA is TGTGCCAGCAGCTTATACGGAAGAGCGGGGGGCCAAAAGGAGACCCAGTACTTC. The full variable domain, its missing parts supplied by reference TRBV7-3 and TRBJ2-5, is GAGVSQTPSNKVTEKGKYVELRCDPISGHTALYWYRQSLGQGPEFLIYFQGTGAADDSGLPNDRFFAVRPEGSVSTLKIQRTERGDSAVYLCASSLYGRAGGQKETQYFGPGTRLLVL.

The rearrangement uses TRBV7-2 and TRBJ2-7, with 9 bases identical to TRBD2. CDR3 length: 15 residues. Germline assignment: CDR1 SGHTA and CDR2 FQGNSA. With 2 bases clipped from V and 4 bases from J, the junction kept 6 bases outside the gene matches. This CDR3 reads CASSLMGGGVYEQYF. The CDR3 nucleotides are TGTGCCAGCAGCTTAATGGGCGGGGGGGTTTACGAGCAGTACTTC.

In DNA form, the CDR3 reads TGTGCCAGCGCCACCCCAGGAGGGTCAGGATACCGGGAGACCCAGTACTTC. Translated: CASATPGGSGYRETQYF. The chain combines TRBV28 with TRBJ2-5; a possible D gene is TRBD2 (6 bases). The CDR3 contains 17 residues. Germline assignment: CDR1 MDHEN and CDR2 SYDVKM. V lost 8 bases to trimming and J lost 5 bases, with 27 bases between them.

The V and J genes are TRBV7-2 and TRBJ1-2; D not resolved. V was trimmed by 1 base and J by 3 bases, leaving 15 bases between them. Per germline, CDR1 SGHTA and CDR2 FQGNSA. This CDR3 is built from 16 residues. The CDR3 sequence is CASSLEVSKADYGYTF. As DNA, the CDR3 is TGTGCCAGCAGCTTAGAAGTTAGTAAGGCAGACTATGGCTACACCTTC.

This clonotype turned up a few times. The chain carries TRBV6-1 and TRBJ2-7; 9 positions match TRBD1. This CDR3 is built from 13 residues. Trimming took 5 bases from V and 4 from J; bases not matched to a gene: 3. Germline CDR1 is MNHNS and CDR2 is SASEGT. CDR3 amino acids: CASSPDRGYEQYF. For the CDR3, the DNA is TGTGCCAGCAGTCCGGACAGGGGTTACGAGCAGTACTTC.

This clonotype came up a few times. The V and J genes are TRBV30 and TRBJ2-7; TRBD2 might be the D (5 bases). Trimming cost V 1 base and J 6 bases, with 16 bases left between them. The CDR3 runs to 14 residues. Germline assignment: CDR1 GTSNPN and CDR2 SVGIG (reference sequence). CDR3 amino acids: CAWSGFPGSPEQYF. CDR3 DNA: TGTGCCTGGAGTGGATTCCCGGGATCCCCCGAGCAGTACTTC.

The chain's CDR3 is CASSLGWAGTYNEQFF. The CDR3 region has the DNA TGTGCCAGCAGCTTAGGTTGGGCAGGGACCTACAATGAGCAGTTCTTC. J is TRBJ2-1 and V is TRBV7-2; D is possibly TRBD1 (5 bases). Germline values: CDR1 SGHTA, CDR2 FQGNSA. The CDR3 is made up of 16 amino acids. V lost 1 base and J 2 bases, leaving 12 bases between the germline ends.

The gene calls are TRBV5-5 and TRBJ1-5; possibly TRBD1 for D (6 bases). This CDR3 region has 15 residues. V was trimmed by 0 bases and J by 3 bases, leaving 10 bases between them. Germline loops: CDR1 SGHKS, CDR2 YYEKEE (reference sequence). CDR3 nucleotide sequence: TGTGCCAGCAGCTTGGCAGGGGCCGACAATCAGCCCCAGCATTTT. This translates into CASSLAGADNQPQHF.

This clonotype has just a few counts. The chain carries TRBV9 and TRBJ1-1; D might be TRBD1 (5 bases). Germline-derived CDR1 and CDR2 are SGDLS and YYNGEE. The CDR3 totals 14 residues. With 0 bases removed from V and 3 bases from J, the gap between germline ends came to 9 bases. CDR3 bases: TGTGCCAGCAGCGTAGGGGGCCGAGACACTGAAGCTTTCTTT. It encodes CASSVGGRDTEAFF.

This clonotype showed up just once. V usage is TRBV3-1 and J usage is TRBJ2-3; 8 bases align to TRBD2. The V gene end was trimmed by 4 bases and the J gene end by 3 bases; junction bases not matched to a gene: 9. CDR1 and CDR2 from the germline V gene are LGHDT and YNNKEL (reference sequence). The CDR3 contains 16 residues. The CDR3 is CASSPGGGKRTDTQYF. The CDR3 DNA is TGTGCCAGCAGCCCCGGGGGGGGGAAGCGGACAGATACGCAGTATTTT.